The 28 T cell receptor beta chains listed next were all sequenced from one sample in a study of regulatory T cells in long-lasting Graves disease. Specified time point: newly diagnosed GD, antithyroid drugs for less than 3 months. Generation of the TCR library employed RNA extracted from PBMCs. CDR3-region Arm-PCR and iRepertoire HTBI primers produced the TCR beta libraries. TCRdb reprocessed the multiplex PCR reads with MiXCR, giving one entry per CDR3 protein. The sample shows hundreds of thousands of distinct CDR3 sequences, roughly 16% of them seen only once. In addition, the sample was reused for a study of T cells in Graves' hyperthyroidism and ophthalmopathy.

Here the sequenced sample was peripheral blood mononuclear cells (PBMCs), taken at new diagnosis, from a patient treated with antithyroid drugs. These receptor sequences come from a man aged 18 to 30 with Graves disease.

The chain employs TRBV30 and TRBJ1-3; 9 positions agree with TRBD1. V lost 2 bases and J lost 4; bases outside the gene matches: 3. The CDR3 spans 14 residues. Looked up from germline, CDR1 is GTSNPN and CDR2 is SVGIG (reference sequence). CDR3 sequence: CAWSPGTGGNTIYF. CDR3 in DNA: TGTGCCTGGAGTCCCGGGACAGGGGGAAACACCATATATTTT.

The V and J genes are TRBV6-1 and TRBJ1-6; D is ambiguous. The CDR3 loop spans 13 amino acids. The V gene's germline CDR1 is MNHNS and CDR2 SASEGT. Deletions cut 7 bases from V and 10 bases from J, with 14 bases between. The CDR3: CASTRTSYSPLHF. The CDR3 region has the DNA TGTGCCAGCACTCGAACATCCTACTCACCCCTCCACTTT.

This clonotype was recorded at least ten times. The chain carries TRBV7-9 and TRBJ2-5; 8 nucleotides agree with TRBD1. The germline CDR1 and CDR2 sequences are SEHNR and FQNEAQ (reference sequence). This CDR3 contains 15 residues. J lost 2 bases, V lost 5 bases, and 7 bases had no gene match. This CDR3 is CASSRGTGLQETQYF. The CDR3 region has the DNA TGTGCCAGCAGCCGAGGGACAGGCCTACAAGAGACCCAGTACTTC.

This clonotype has ten or more counts. The J gene is TRBJ2-5, the V gene TRBV28; TRBD1 matches 7 bases. The CDR3 length is 17 residues. Trimming at V came to 4 bases and at J to 2 bases, leaving 13 bases not matched to a gene. Looked up from germline, CDR1 is MDHEN and CDR2 is SYDVKM. The CDR3 coding sequence is TGTGCCAGCAGTTCTATCCTCCAACGGGACAGACAAGAGACCCAGTACTTC. As protein: CASSSILQRDRQETQYF.

This clonotype was picked up many times. The rearrangement links TRBV7-9 to TRBJ2-7; 7 nucleotides match TRBD2. Germline CDR1 reads SEHNR; CDR2 reads FQNEAQ (reference sequence). After removal of 5 bases from V and 4 bases from J, the junction contained 8 bases not matched to a gene. This CDR3 contains 14 residues. The CDR3 sequence is CASSKLAPVYEQYF. In DNA form, the CDR3 reads TGTGCCAGCAGCAAACTAGCGCCGGTGTACGAGCAGTACTTC.

This clonotype was observed many times. This chain joins TRBV10-3 and TRBJ2-1; the match to TRBD1 covers 8 bases. CDR3 length equals 13 residues. Germline CDR1 ENHRY, CDR2 SYGVKD. The V segment lost 4 bases and the J segment 8 bases; nucleotides outside the gene matches: 4. The CDR3 DNA is TGTGCCATCAGTGGGACAGGGATCTATGAGCAGTTCTTC. This gives the protein CAISGTGIYEQFF.

The V call is TRBV18, the J call TRBJ2-7; D unclear. Germline lookup yields CDR1 KGHSH and CDR2 LQKENI. V was trimmed by 5 bases and J by 1 base, leaving 9 bases between them. This CDR3 contains 13 residues. The CDR3 is CASSGRWSYEQYF. CDR3 DNA sequence: TGTGCCAGCTCAGGACGGTGGTCCTACGAGCAGTACTTC.

This clonotype was counted a few times. V usage is TRBV3-1 and J usage is TRBJ2-5, with unresolved D. This CDR3 contains 10 residues. V was cut by 0 bases and J by 13 bases, with 6 bases left in between. Germline V gives CDR1 LGHDT, CDR2 YNNKEL (reference sequence). This CDR3 reads CASSQDRPYF. The CDR3 DNA follows: TGTGCCAGCAGCCAAGATCGGCCGTACTTC.

This clonotype was detected ten times or more. V gene TRBV27 combines with J gene TRBJ2-1, with D hard to call. Trimming removed 3 bases at V and 5 bases at J, with 5 bases between. Germline assignment: CDR1 MNHEY and CDR2 SMNVEV (reference sequence). CDR3 length: 12 residues. The CDR3 coding sequence is TGTGCCAGCAGTTTCTTAAACAATGAGCAGTTCTTC. Translation: CASSFLNNEQFF.

This clonotype was picked up many times. V gene TRBV3-1 combines with J gene TRBJ1-5; D not resolved. Germline-derived CDR1 and CDR2 are LGHDT and YNNKEL (reference sequence). Trimming cost V 1 base and J 2 bases, with 9 bases left between them. This CDR3 contains 15 residues. CDR3 in amino acids: CASSQGGWGNQPQHF. Here the CDR3 DNA reads TGTGCCAGCAGCCAAGGAGGGTGGGGCAATCAGCCCCAGCATTTT.

V gene TRBV10-1 combines with J gene TRBJ2-3, with D perhaps matching TRBD2 (5 bases). Between the trimmed V and J ends, which lost 2 bases and 5 bases, there was a span of 11 bases. The CDR3 consists of 14 residues. Per the germline V gene, CDR1 is WNHNN and CDR2 is SYGVQD (reference sequence). CDR3: CASSEEGRGDTQYF. As DNA, the CDR3 is TGCGCCAGCAGTGAGGAGGGCCGGGGAGATACGCAGTATTTT.

This clonotype was counted many times. The rearrangement uses TRBV12-3 or TRBV12-4 and TRBJ2-2; perhaps TRBD2 as D (5 bases). The CDR3 is made up of 13 amino acids. With 9 bases removed from V and 3 bases from J, the gap between germline ends came to 11 bases. The CDR3 DNA sequence: TGTGCCAGTTCGACGGGGTACACCGGGGAGCTGTTTTTT. This codes for CASSTGYTGELFF.

This clonotype was detected a few times. This rearrangement joins TRBV20-1 to TRBJ1-2; maybe TRBD1 (6 bases). This CDR3 contains 13 residues. Trimming pared 3 bases from V and 4 bases from J, leaving 12 bases between. Germline V gene sequence: CDR1 DFQATT, CDR2 SNEGSKA (reference sequence). Here the CDR3 DNA reads TGCAGTGCTAGGGACAGACGAAGCTATGGCTACACCTTC. Protein product: CSARDRRSYGYTF.

This clonotype was recorded a few times. V and J are TRBV20-1 and TRBJ1-2; TRBD1 aligns across 8 bases. Losses at the gene ends were 2 bases for V and 2 bases for J; bases not matched to a gene: 4. CDR3 length: 14 residues. Germline V gene sequence: CDR1 DFQATT, CDR2 SNEGSKA (reference sequence). As DNA, the CDR3 is TGCAGTGCTAGAATTGGACAGGGAAACTATGGCTACACCTTC. It yields the protein CSARIGQGNYGYTF.

The chain employs TRBV4-1 and TRBJ2-1, with D tentatively TRBD1 (8 bases). This CDR3 region has 17 residues. V was pared by 6 bases and J by 7 bases, with 25 bases between. Germline V gives CDR1 MGHRA, CDR2 YSYEKL. The CDR3 region is CASRPRLGQAGVNEQFF. CDR3 DNA: TGCGCCAGCAGACCAAGATTGGGACAGGCGGGGGTGAATGAGCAGTTCTTC.

This clonotype is a singleton in its sample. The junction differs from germline at one of its ends, possibly a read error. The rearrangement uses TRBV5-6 and TRBJ2-7, with D uncertain. This CDR3 spans 11 amino acids. Per the germline V gene, CDR1 is SGHDT and CDR2 is YYEEEE. The CDR3 spells CTSSEHYEQYF. CDR3 coding DNA: TGTACCAGCAGCGAGCACTACGAGCAGTACTTC.

This sequence joins TRBV5-5 and TRBJ1-5, with D uncertain. The V gene lost 0 bases and the J gene lost 1 base, with 5 bases spanning the gap. Germline loops: CDR1 SGHKS, CDR2 YYEKEE (reference sequence). This CDR3 has 14 amino acids. The chain's CDR3 is CASSLDASNQPQHF. DNA of the CDR3: TGTGCCAGCAGCTTGGATGCGAGCAATCAGCCCCAGCATTTT.

At least ten counts were recorded for this clonotype. This chain joins TRBV7-3 and TRBJ1-5, with TRBD1 identical over 9 bases. The CDR3 runs to 14 residues. Germline values: CDR1 SGHTA, CDR2 FQGTGA. V lost 6 bases and J lost 7; bases outside the gene matches: 7. CDR3 in amino acids: CASSETGGGQPQHF. CDR3 coding DNA: TGTGCCAGCAGTGAAACAGGGGGCGGACAGCCCCAGCATTTT.

The rearrangement links TRBV25-1 to TRBJ1-5, with D tentatively TRBD1 (6 bases). Germline values: CDR1 MGHDK, CDR2 SYGVNS. The V end lost 1 base, the J end lost 6 bases, and 16 bases lay between the germline ends. The CDR3 has 16 amino acids. The CDR3 DNA is TGTGCCAGCAGTGAATCCAGTACAGGGAGAACTCAGCCCCAGCATTTT. Translated, it gives CASSESSTGRTQPQHF.

This chain connects TRBV27 to TRBJ2-2; D uncertain. The CDR3 is made up of 13 amino acids. Trimming shortened V by 5 bases and J by 5 bases, and 9 bases separated the two germline ends. CDR1 is MNHEY, CDR2 SMNVEV, per germline (reference sequence). As DNA, the CDR3 is TGTGCCAGCAGTGAACTCGGGACCGGGGAGCTGTTTTTT. Protein product: CASSELGTGELFF.

With respect to this clonotype: Since a far larger clone is one base different, this is likely a read error. The chain joins TRBV6-4 to TRBJ1-1; no clear D gene. The CDR3 spans 15 residues. Germline values: CDR1 MRHNA, CDR2 SNTAGT. Here the CDR3 reads CASTDPLSDNTETFF. In DNA, the CDR3 is TGTGCCAGCACGGACCCATTAAGCGATAACACTGAAACTTTCTTT.

CDR3 in amino acids: CSANTAGGSSYNEQFF. As DNA, the CDR3 is TGCAGTGCTAACACGGCAGGAGGAAGCTCCTACAATGAGCAGTTCTTC. The J gene is TRBJ2-1, the V gene TRBV20-1, with D perhaps matching TRBD2 (5 bases). Germline V gene lookup returns CDR1 DFQATT and CDR2 SNEGSKA (reference sequence). This CDR3 has 16 amino acids. The V end lost 4 bases, the J end lost 0 bases, and 16 bases lay between the germline ends.

In its sample, this clonotype was seen many times. The chain carries TRBV7-2 and TRBJ2-3; D perhaps matches TRBD2 (6 bases). V gave up 2 bases and J gave up 8 bases, with 20 bases separating them. The CDR3 runs to 16 residues. CDR1 and CDR2 (germline): SGHTA, FQGNSA. CDR3 protein: CASSLQQVSGAGTQYF. The CDR3 region has the DNA TGTGCCAGCAGCTTACAGCAAGTTAGCGGTGCTGGTACGCAGTATTTT.

This clonotype was counted many times. V is TRBV12-3 or TRBV12-4 and J is TRBJ1-5; 8 bases line up with TRBD1. The CDR3 has 15 amino acids. The ends lost 3 bases at V and 3 bases at J; junction bases unmatched: 4. CDR3 region: CASSFLDRDNQPQHF. The CDR3 bases are TGTGCCAGCAGTTTTCTGGACAGGGACAATCAGCCCCAGCATTTT.

This clonotype was observed a handful of times. The V gene is TRBV5-5, the J gene TRBJ2-2, with a weak D call TRBD1 (5 bases). Looked up from germline, CDR1 is SGHKS and CDR2 is YYEKEE (reference sequence). This CDR3 is built from 15 residues. Trimming took 4 bases from V and 7 from J, leaving 17 bases between them. CDR3 sequence: CASSLDIRGNGELFF. CDR3 nucleotides: TGTGCCAGCAGCCTGGACATCCGTGGTAACGGGGAGCTGTTTTTT.

The V gene is TRBV6-1, the J gene TRBJ2-1, with 8 bases identical to TRBD2. The length of the CDR3 is 13 residues. In germline, CDR1 is MNHNS, CDR2 SASEGT. Trimming removed 8 bases from V and 8 bases from J; junction bases left unmatched: 8. The CDR3 is CASGAGVRYEQFF. The CDR3 DNA reads as TGTGCCAGCGGAGCGGGAGTTAGGTATGAGCAGTTCTTC.

This clonotype was recorded many times. The genes are TRBV5-5 and TRBJ2-3; 9 bases match TRBD1. This CDR3 is built from 13 residues. Germline loops: CDR1 SGHKS, CDR2 YYEKEE (reference sequence). Trimming cost V 5 bases and J 5 bases; bases outside gene matches: 3. DNA for the CDR3: TGTGCCAGCAGACAGGGGGCGAGAGATACGCAGTATTTT. It specifies CASRQGARDTQYF. Combining the CDR3 with reference TRBV5-5 and TRBJ2-3 gives the whole variable domain DAGVTQSPTHLIKTRGQQVTLRCSPISGHKSVSWYQQVLGQGPQFIFQYYEKEERGRGNFPDRFSARQFPNYSSELNVNALLLGDSALYLCASRQGARDTQYFGPGTRLTVL.

The chain has TRBV27 and TRBJ2-1, with a weak D call TRBD2 (5 bases). The CDR3 runs to 15 residues. Germline V gene sequence: CDR1 MNHEY, CDR2 SMNVEV (reference sequence). Trimming took 3 bases from V and 0 from J, leaving 9 bases between them. DNA of the CDR3: TGTGCCAGCAGTTTCGGACTCTACTCCTACAATGAGCAGTTCTTC. It is translated as CASSFGLYSYNEQFF.